Below are 22 T cell receptor beta chains sequenced from a single sample in a study of monozygotic twins with inflammatory bowel disease. TCRdb re-called the 5' RACE reads and gives one entry per CDR3 protein, without DNA. The sample data list 110,000 to 150,000 distinct CDR3 sequences. Sequencing was carried out using blood. The receptors were sampled from a human donor with ulcerative colitis or Crohn's disease, or a healthy co-twin of an affected twin (not recorded which).

CDR3 amino acids: CASSRGTVAYEQYF. The chain has TRBV6-1 and TRBJ2-7; the D call from TCRdb, TRBD1, cannot be confirmed without DNA. CDR1 is MNHNS, CDR2 SASEGT, per germline. The CDR3 loop spans 14 amino acids.

The chain is built from TRBV29-1 and TRBJ2-4; there is no DNA to check the TCRdb D call of TRBD2. The CDR3 loop spans 12 amino acids. Germline assignment: CDR1 SQVTM and CDR2 ANQGSEA. The CDR3: CSVGTSRLLQYF.

The chain has TRBV6-5 and TRBJ2-5; the TRBD1 assignment by TCRdb is unverifiable without DNA. CDR1 is MNHEY and CDR2 is SVGAGI in the germline V gene. The CDR3 covers 14 residues. The CDR3 reads CASSYSTGVNTQYF.

The chain has TRBV10-3 and TRBJ1-2; TCRdb names TRBD1, which stays unverified in the absence of DNA. The V gene's germline CDR1 is ENHRY and CDR2 SYGVKD. The CDR3 is 13 residues long. The CDR3 loop reads CAISVAGREGYTF.

The chain carries TRBV11-2 and TRBJ2-5; TCRdb's D gene call, TRBD2, goes unchecked for lack of DNA. The V gene's germline CDR1 is SGHAT and CDR2 FQNNGV. CDR3 size: 16 residues. CDR3 residues: CASSSGTSGRVETQYF.

The CDR3 sequence: CASSLVQGGSYNEQFF. This rearrangement joins TRBV5-1 to TRBJ2-1; the D gene TCRdb calls, TRBD1, cannot be checked with no DNA. The germline gives CDR1 SGHRS, CDR2 YFSETQ. CDR3 length equals 16 residues.

The chain joins TRBV20-1 to TRBJ2-1; TCRdb designates TRBD1, a call that cannot be tested without DNA. Germline lookup yields CDR1 DFQATT and CDR2 SNEGSKA (reference sequence). The CDR3 has 15 residues. CDR3 loop: CSALRGPSSYNEQFF.

The chain employs TRBV6-4 and TRBJ2-1. Germline values: CDR1 MRHNA, CDR2 SNTAGT. This CDR3 contains 16 residues. CDR3 sequence reads: CASSDIAGRSYNEQFF.

The chain joins TRBV5-6 to TRBJ2-3. The CDR3 totals 15 residues. In germline, CDR1 is SGHDT, CDR2 YYEEEE. CDR3 sequence reads: CASSLGYGSTDTQYF. The full variable domain, with the rest looked up from reference TRBV5-6 and TRBJ2-3, is DAGVTQSPTHLIKTRGQQVTLRCSPKSGHDTVSWYQQALGQGPQFIFQYYEEEERQRGNFPDRFSGHQFPNYSSELNVNALLLGDSALYLCASSLGYGSTDTQYFGPGTRLTVL.

The chain is built from TRBV5-6 and TRBJ2-1; TCRdb's D gene call, TRBD2, goes unchecked for lack of DNA. The CDR3 sequence is 15 residues long. Per germline, CDR1 SGHDT and CDR2 YYEEEE. CDR3 loop: CASSWAGGRGNEQFF.

V is TRBV28 and J is TRBJ2-1; TCRdb outputs TRBD1, but without DNA this stays unchecked. Germline V lookup: CDR1 MDHEN, CDR2 SYDVKM. There are 16 residues in the CDR3. The CDR3 spells CASRTGRQVVSNEQFF.

This chain uses TRBV4-3 with TRBJ1-4. CDR3 size: 13 residues. CDR1 and CDR2 from the germline V gene are LGHNA and YSLEER. CDR3 residues: CASSERANEKLFF.

The CDR3 here is CASRATGGQGNQPQHF. This chain uses TRBV6-1 with TRBJ1-5; no DNA is available, so the TRBD1 call from TCRdb remains unchecked. The CDR3 sequence is 16 residues long. Germline V gives CDR1 MNHNS, CDR2 SASEGT.

The chain employs TRBV5-1 and TRBJ2-2. In germline, CDR1 is SGHRS, CDR2 YFSETQ. The CDR3 spans 14 residues. CDR3 loop: CASSLLQSTGELFF.

This chain joins TRBV24-1 and TRBJ2-7. CDR1 is KGHDR and CDR2 is SFDVKD in the germline V gene. The CDR3 is made up of 11 amino acids. CDR3 loop: CATSAGYGQYF.

V gene TRBV4-3 combines with J gene TRBJ2-3. CDR3 length equals 15 residues. Germline lookup yields CDR1 LGHNA and CDR2 YSLEER. This CDR3 is CASSQEGYSTDTQYF.

J is TRBJ1-3 and V is TRBV5-1; TCRdb's D gene call, TRBD1, goes unchecked for lack of DNA. The length of the CDR3 is 13 residues. CDR1 and CDR2 from the germline V gene are SGHRS and YFSETQ. CDR3 protein: CASLGETGNTIYF.

V usage is TRBV5-6 and J usage is TRBJ2-1. Germline CDR1 reads SGHDT; CDR2 reads YYEEEE. The CDR3 is 14 amino acids. CDR3 sequence reads: CASSFFLRDNEQFF. The complete variable domain, with remaining parts taken from reference TRBV5-6 and TRBJ2-1, reads DAGVTQSPTHLIKTRGQQVTLRCSPKSGHDTVSWYQQALGQGPQFIFQYYEEEERQRGNFPDRFSGHQFPNYSSELNVNALLLGDSALYLCASSFFLRDNEQFFGPGTRLTVL.

The CDR3: CSARVDVGRTDTQYF. J is TRBJ2-3 and V is TRBV20-1. The CDR3 contains 15 residues. The germline V gene encodes CDR1 DFQATT and CDR2 SNEGSKA (reference sequence).

The chain couples TRBV28 to TRBJ1-3. CDR1 MDHEN and CDR2 SYDVKM come from the germline V gene. The CDR3 covers 15 residues. CDR3 residues: CASSRGLLSGNTIYF.

V usage is TRBV20-1 and J usage is TRBJ2-1; TCRdb calls TRBD2, which cannot be checked without DNA. The CDR3 is 14 residues long. Germline V gene lookup returns CDR1 DFQATT and CDR2 SNEGSKA (reference sequence). The CDR3 sequence: CSAPGLHQRDEQFF.

This chain connects TRBV7-9 to TRBJ2-6. The CDR3 covers 16 residues. Germline V lookup: CDR1 SEHNR, CDR2 FQNEAQ (reference sequence). The CDR3 loop reads CASSLELGLGANVLTF. Full variable domain (missing parts from reference TRBV7-9 and TRBJ2-6): DTGVSQNPRHKITKRGQNVTFRCDPISEHNRLYWYRQTLGQGPEFLTYFQNEAQLEKSRLLSDRFSAERPKGSFSTLEIQRTEQGDSAMYLCASSLELGLGANVLTFGAGSRLTVL.